The present entry profiles one T cell receptor (beta chain) with its context. What it binds is not known. The germline gene is not matched at one end of the junction; a read error may be the cause. These data come from a study of PD-1 blockade in classical Hodgkin lymphoma. The study's findings and limits: Diminished baseline TCR diversity has been reported in newly diagnosed patients relative to healthy donors.

Time point specified: cycle 4 day 1 (C4D1), after more than five weeks of nivolumab. Each patient's relapse followed autologous stem cell transplantation, and brentuximab vedotin exposure varied. Complete response, partial response or progressive disease made up the best responses. Produced via immunoSEQ multiplex PCR; TCRdb's table is partial and in-frame only. The table records about 89,000 clones, around nine tenths of them present only once. CDR3 length: 15 residues. CDR1 is MNHEY and CDR2 is SMNVEV in the germline V gene (reference sequence). The J gene is TRBJ2-7, the V gene TRBV27; 9 bases are a match to TRBD1. Here the sequenced sample was peripheral blood mononuclear cells (PBMCs), taken before the fourth cycle of nivolumab. This receptor was taken from a human donor with classical Hodgkin lymphoma. The CDR3 sequence is CASSLSGTGFYEQYF. The CDR3 bases are TGTGCCAGCAGTCTATCCGGGACAGGGTTCTACGAGCAGTACTTC.